These T cell receptor beta chains were read from a single sample in a study of CD8+CD57+ T cells in acquired aplastic anemia. TCRdb recomputed calls from the reads with MiXCR, one row per CDR3 protein. This table holds hundreds of thousands of distinct CDR3 sequences, 55% to 75% found once. Sequenced material: sorted CD4+, CD8+, or CD8+CD57+ T cells (not recorded which) from PBMCs. The receptors here all came from a human donor in good health, serving as a control. The CDR3 runs from the conserved cysteine through the conserved F or W. D genes are given only for firm matches. The listing skips clone size in some rows; elsewhere it reads once, few, many or a size class.

d_call,v_call,j_call,clone_size,cdr3_nt,cdr3_aa
.,TRBV11-3,TRBJ2-6,few,TGTGCCAGCAGCTTCGGGGGGGCCAACGTCCTGACTTTC,CASSFGGANVLTF
TRBD1,TRBV7-8,TRBJ2-3,.,TGTGCCAGCAGCACCACGACAGGGGCACCCACGCAGTATTTT,CASSTTTGAPTQYF
.,TRBV2,TRBJ2-7,many,TGTGCCAGCAGTCTGTTCGAGCAGTACTTC,CASSLFEQYF
TRBD1,TRBV15,TRBJ2-5,.,TGTGCCACCAGCAGAGGAGGGACAGGGGGCGCTTTAGGGACCCAGTACTTC,CATSRGGTGGALGTQYF
.,TRBV7-2,TRBJ2-7,.,TGTGCCAGCACCGCGTGGCATTACTATGACCACACCTTC,CASTAWHYYDHTF
TRBD1,TRBV7-6,TRBJ2-2,many,TGTGCCAGCAGCCGTGGGACAGGGGGCAGTACCGGGGAGCTGTTTTTT,CASSRGTGGSTGELFF
TRBD2,TRBV20-1,TRBJ2-7,few,TGCAGTGCAAACGGACTAGCGGGGGAGTACGAGCAGTACTTC,CSANGLAGEYEQYF
TRBD1,TRBV15,TRBJ2-7,.,TGTGCCACCAGCAGAGATCTGACAGGGGCCGAACAGTACTTC,CATSRDLTGAEQYF
TRBD2,TRBV24-1,TRBJ2-2,.,TGTGCCACCAGTGTAAGCGGGGGGCAAGCGAACACCGGGGAGCTGTTTTTT,CATSVSGGQANTGELFF
TRBD1,TRBV2,TRBJ1-2,.,TGTGCCAGCAGTGAGCTTCAAGCGGGACAGGGGGCTGGCTATGGCTACACCTTC,CASSELQAGQGAGYGYTF
TRBD2,TRBV7-3,TRBJ2-7,.,TGTGCCAGCAGCCCAAGGAGGGGACTAGGTACTCTTTACTTCGAGCAGTACTTC,CASSPRRGLGTLYFEQYF
.,TRBV9,TRBJ1-1,.,TGTGCCAGCAGCCACGGGGGGAACACTGAAGCTTCCTTT,CASSHGGNTEASF
TRBD1,TRBV10-3,TRBJ1-4,.,TGTGCCATCAGTGAGTCAGGACAGGCCTGGATGGGCGAAAAACTGTTTTTT,CAISESGQAWMGEKLFF
TRBD1,TRBV29-1,TRBJ1-2,few,TGCAGCGTTGGGGCCGACAGGGTAGTAGATGGCTACACCTTC,CSVGADRVVDGYTF
TRBD1,TRBV25-1,TRBJ2-3,once,TGTGCCAGCAGTGATCCGGGACAGCGCACAGATACGCAGTATTTT,CASSDPGQRTDTQYF
.,TRBV7-3,TRBJ2-3,.,TGCGCCAGCAGCCAAGCACGTTTAGGGGGGAGCACAGATACGCAGTATTTT,CASSQARLGGSTDTQYF
.,TRBV6-6,TRBJ1-4,.,TGTGCCAGCTTTGGGAGGGGTGAAAAACTGTTTTTT,CASFGRGEKLFF
.,TRBV20-1,TRBJ1-1,many,TGCAGTGCTAGATCCCGGAGGGGGAACACTGAAGCTTTCTTT,CSARSRRGNTEAFF
.,TRBV12-3/TRBV12-4,TRBJ2-7,.,TGTGCCAGCAGCTTAGGGCCTCTACGTAGCTCCTACGAGCAGTACTTC,CASSLGPLRSSYEQYF
.,TRBV20-1,TRBJ2-3,.,TGCAGTGCTAGAGATGCAGCAGATACGCAGTATTTT,CSARDAADTQYF
.,TRBV7-8,TRBJ2-1,many,TGTGCCAGCACCGATAGGACAGCCCCGCCCTACAATGAGCAGTTCTTC,CASTDRTAPPYNEQFF
TRBD1,TRBV7-2,TRBJ2-6,.,TGTGCCAGCAGCTTAGTAGGACAGGGCCACTATGGCTACTTC,CASSLVGQGHYGYF
.,TRBV12-3/TRBV12-4,TRBJ2-7,.,TGTGCCAGCAGTCGAGGGGCCCAGCGGCAGTACTTC,CASSRGAQRQYF
.,TRBV10-3,TRBJ2-3,few,TGTGCCAGCAGTGTTGTCCCCACAGATACGCAGTATTTT,CASSVVPTDTQYF
.,TRBV7-8,TRBJ1-1,many,TGTGCCAGCAGCTTAGGTACCCGGAGCCCAGGGAGCACTGAAGCTTTCTTT,CASSLGTRSPGSTEAFF
.,TRBV27,TRBJ1-1,many,TGTGCCAGCAGTCCCCGGGGGATCATGAACACTGAAGCTTTCTTT,CASSPRGIMNTEAFF
.,TRBV9,TRBJ2-3,many,TGTGCCAGCAGCGGGTTGCGGAGCACAGATACGCAGTATTTT,CASSGLRSTDTQYF
.,TRBV7-9,TRBJ1-5,.,TGTGCCAGCAGCCCGGACAGCTGGAGCAATCAGCCCCAGCATTTT,CASSPDSWSNQPQHF